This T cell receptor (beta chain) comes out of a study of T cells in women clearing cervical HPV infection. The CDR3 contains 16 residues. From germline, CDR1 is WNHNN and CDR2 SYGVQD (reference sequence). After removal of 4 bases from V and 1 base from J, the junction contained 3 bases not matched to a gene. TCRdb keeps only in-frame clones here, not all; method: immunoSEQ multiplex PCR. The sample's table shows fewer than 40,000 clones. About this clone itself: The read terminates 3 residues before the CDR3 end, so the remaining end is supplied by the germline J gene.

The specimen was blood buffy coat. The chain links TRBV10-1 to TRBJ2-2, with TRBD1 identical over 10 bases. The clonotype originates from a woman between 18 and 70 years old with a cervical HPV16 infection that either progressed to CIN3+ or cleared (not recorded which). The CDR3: CASSGGTGENTGELFF. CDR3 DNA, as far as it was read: TGCGCCAGCAGTGGGGGGACAGGGGAGAACACCGGGGAG.